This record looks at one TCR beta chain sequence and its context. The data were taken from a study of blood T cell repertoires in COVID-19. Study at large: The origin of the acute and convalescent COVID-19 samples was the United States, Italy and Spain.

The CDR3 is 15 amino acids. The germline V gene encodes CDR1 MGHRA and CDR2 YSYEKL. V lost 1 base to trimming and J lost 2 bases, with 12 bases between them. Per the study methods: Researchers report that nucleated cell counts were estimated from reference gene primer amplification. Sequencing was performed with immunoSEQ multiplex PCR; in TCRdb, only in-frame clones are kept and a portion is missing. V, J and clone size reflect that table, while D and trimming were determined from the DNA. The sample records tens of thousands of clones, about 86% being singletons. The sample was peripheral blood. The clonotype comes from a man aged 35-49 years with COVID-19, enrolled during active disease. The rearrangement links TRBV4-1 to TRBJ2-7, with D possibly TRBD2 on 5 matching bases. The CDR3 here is CASSQVRTGTYEQYF. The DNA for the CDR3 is TGCGCCAGCAGCCAAGTTAGGACGGGAACCTACGAGCAGTACTTC.